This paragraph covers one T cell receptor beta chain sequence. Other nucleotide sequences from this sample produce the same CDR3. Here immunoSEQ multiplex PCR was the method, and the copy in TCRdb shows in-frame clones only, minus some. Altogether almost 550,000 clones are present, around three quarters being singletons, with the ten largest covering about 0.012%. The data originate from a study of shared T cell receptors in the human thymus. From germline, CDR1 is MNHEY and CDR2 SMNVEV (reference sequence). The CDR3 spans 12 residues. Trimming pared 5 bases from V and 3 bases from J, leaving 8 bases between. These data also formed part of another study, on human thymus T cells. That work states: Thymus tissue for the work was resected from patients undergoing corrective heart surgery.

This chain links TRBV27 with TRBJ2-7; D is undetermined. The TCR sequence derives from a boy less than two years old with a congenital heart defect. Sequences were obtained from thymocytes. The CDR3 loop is CASSPPSYEQYF. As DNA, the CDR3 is TGTGCCAGCAGTCCCCCCAGCTACGAGCAGTACTTC.